The clone carrying this TCR beta chain showed up just a few times. The antigen is undetermined. The germline V and J ends were trimmed by 1 base and 13 bases, with 16 bases remaining between them. Germline V lookup: CDR1 SGHRS, CDR2 YFSETQ. The CDR3 sequence is 13 residues long. Carried by the TCR beta cDNA libraries were unique molecular identifiers. The yield from about 1 to 10 million T cells was roughly 500,000 cDNA molecules in total. Each CDR3 protein gets one entry after TCRdb re-called the PCR reads with MiXCR. Among about 770,000 distinct CDR3 sequences listed, 35% to 55% were seen once. This specimen comes from a study of post-analysis software for immune sequencing data. Findings and caveats of the study: Strong co-clustering by F measure was evident for samples that had been prepared in the same batch. Five TRBV segments occurring more often in patients than controls included TRBV5-6, TRBV5-1 and TRBV20-1.

The sequenced material came from blood. This sequence was found in a girl under 18 with multiple sclerosis. This rearrangement joins TRBV5-1 to TRBJ2-3; D unclear. The CDR3 protein is CASSLILDPPKYF. CDR3 nucleotides: TGCGCCAGCAGCTTGATTTTGGACCCCCCGAAGTATTTT.